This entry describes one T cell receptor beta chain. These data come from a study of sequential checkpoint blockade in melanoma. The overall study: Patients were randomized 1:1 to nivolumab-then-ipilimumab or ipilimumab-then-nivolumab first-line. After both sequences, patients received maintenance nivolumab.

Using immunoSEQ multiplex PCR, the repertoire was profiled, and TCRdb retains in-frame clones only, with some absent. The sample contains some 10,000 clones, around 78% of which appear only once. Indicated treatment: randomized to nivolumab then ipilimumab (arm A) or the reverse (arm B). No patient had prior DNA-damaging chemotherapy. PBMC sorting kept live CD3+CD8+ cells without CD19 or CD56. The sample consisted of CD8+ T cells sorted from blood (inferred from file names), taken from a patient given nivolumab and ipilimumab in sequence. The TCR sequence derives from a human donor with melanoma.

The CDR3 sequence is CASSHWGTSRESGELFF. As DNA, the CDR3 is TGTGCCAGCAGCCATTGGGGGACTAGCCGGGAGAGTGGGGAGCTGTTTTTT. The chain links TRBV14 to TRBJ2-2; 9 bases map to TRBD2. The germline CDR1 and CDR2 sequences are SGHDN and FVKESK. Trimming removed 3 bases from V and 8 bases from J; junction bases left unmatched: 13. The CDR3 is 17 amino acids. Full variable domain (outside the CDR3, taken from reference TRBV14 and TRBJ2-2): EAGVTQFPSHSVIEKGQTVTLRCDPISGHDNLYWYRRVMGKEIKFLLHFVKESKQDESGMPNNRFLAERTGGTYSTLKVQPAELEDSGVYFCASSHWGTSRESGELFFGEGSRLTVL.